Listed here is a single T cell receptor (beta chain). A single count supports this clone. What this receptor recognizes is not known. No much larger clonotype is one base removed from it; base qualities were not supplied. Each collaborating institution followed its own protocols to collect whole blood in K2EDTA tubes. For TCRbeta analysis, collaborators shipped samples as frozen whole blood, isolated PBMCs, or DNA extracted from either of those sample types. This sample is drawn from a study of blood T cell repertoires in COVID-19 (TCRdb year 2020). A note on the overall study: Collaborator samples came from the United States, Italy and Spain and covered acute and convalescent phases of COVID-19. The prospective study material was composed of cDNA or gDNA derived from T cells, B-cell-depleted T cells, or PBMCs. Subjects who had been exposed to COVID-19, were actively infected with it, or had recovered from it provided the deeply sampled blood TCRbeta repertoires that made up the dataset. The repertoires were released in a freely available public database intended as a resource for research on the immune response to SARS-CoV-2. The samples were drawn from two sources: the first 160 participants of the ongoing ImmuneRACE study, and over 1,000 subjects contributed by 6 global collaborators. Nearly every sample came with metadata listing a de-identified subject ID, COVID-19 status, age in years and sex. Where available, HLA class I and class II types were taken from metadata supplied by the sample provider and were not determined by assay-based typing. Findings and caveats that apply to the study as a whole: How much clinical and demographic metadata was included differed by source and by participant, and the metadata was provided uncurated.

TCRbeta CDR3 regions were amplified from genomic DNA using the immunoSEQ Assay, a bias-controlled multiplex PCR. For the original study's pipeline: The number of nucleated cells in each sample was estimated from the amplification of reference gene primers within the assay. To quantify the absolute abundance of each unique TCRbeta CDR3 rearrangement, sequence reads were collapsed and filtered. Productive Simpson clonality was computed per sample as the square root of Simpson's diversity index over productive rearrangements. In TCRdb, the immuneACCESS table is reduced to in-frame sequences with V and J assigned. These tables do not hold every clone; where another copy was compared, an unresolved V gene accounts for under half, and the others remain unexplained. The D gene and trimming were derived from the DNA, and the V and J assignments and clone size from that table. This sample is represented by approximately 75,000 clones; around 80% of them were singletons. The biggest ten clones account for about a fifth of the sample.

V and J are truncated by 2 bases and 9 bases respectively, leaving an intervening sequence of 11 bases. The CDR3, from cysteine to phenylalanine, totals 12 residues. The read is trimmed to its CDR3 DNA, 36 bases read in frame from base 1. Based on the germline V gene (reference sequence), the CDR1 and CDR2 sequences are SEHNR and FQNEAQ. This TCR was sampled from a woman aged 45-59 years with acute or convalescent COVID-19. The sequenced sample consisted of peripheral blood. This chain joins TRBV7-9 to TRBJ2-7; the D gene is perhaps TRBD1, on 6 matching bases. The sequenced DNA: TGTGCCAGCAGCTTAAGGGACAACAGGCAGTACTTC. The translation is CASSLRDNRQYF.